This TCR beta chain was retrieved from a study of CD8 T cells in ankylosing spondylitis. Findings of the study overall: A TCR beta motif of under ten highly homologous variants seemed to mark ankylosing spondylitis blood. With a CD8+ phenotype, disease-linked clones were relatively rare in peripheral blood. Disease-linked clones were reportedly significantly enriched in matched ankylosing spondylitis synovial fluid.

The CDR3 spans 15 residues. V was cut by 3 bases and J by 0 bases, with 15 bases left in between. CDR1 and CDR2 from the germline V gene are DFQATT and SNEGSKA (reference sequence). TCRdb re-analysed the 5' RACE reads in MiXCR, keeping a single row per CDR3 protein. The sample gives 350,000 to 450,000 distinct CDR3 sequences, roughly a quarter of which show up once; approximately 1% is in the top ten. This clonotype has more than one count but fewer than ten. Antigen specificity is unknown. Sequencing used blood, either unsorted or a sorted T cell fraction (not recorded which). This TCR derives from a male donor with ankylosing spondylitis. The chain recombines TRBV20-1 with TRBJ2-7; D not resolved. CDR3 DNA sequence: TGCAGTGCTAGCACTATCCCGACAAGCTCCTACGAGCAGTACTTC. Translated, it gives CSASTIPTSSYEQYF.